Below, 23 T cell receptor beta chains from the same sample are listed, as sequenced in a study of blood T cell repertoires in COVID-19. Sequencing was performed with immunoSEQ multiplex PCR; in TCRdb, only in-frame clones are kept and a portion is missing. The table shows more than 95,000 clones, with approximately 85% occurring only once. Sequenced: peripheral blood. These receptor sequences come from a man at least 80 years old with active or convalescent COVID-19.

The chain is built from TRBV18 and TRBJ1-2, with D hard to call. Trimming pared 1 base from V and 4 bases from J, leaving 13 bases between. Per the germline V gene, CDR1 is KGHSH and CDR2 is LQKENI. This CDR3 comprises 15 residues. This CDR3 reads CASSPRAGESYGYTF. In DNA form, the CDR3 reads TGTGCCAGCTCACCACGGGCAGGCGAGAGCTATGGCTACACCTTC.

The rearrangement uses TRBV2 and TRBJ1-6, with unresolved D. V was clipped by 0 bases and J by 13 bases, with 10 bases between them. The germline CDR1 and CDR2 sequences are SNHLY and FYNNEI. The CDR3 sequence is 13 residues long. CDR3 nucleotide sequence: TGTGCCAGCAGTGAAGCGGAGGGAAAGCCCCTCCACTTT. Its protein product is CASSEAEGKPLHF.

CDR3 loop: CASSSQWTSRYEQYF. The CDR3 DNA is TGTGCCAGCAGTTCCCAGTGGACTAGTCGCTACGAGCAGTACTTC. This sequence joins TRBV25-1 and TRBJ2-7; 7 bases match TRBD2. With V trimmed by 5 bases and J by 3 bases, 10 bases remained unmatched. CDR1 and CDR2 from the germline V gene are MGHDK and SYGVNS. The CDR3 is made up of 15 amino acids.

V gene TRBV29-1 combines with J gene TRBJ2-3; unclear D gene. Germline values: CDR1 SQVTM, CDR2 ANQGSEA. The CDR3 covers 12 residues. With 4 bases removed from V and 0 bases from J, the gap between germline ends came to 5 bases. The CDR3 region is CSVVRSTDTQYF. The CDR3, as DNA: TGCAGCGTTGTCAGAAGCACAGATACGCAGTATTTT.

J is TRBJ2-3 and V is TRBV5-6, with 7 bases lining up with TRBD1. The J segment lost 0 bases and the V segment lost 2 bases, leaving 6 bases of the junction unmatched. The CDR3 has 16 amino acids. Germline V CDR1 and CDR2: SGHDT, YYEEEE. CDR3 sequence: CASSFWTGSSTDTQYF. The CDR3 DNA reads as TGTGCCAGCAGCTTCTGGACAGGCTCTAGCACAGATACGCAGTATTTT.

CDR3 in amino acids: CAISETVPNEQFF. CDR3 DNA sequence: TGTGCCATCAGTGAGACGGTACCGAATGAGCAGTTCTTC. The gene calls are TRBV10-3 and TRBJ2-1; D unresolved. Trimming took off 2 bases at V and 7 bases at J, with 9 bases between the two ends. CDR1 is ENHRY and CDR2 is SYGVKD in the germline V gene. CDR3 size: 13 residues.

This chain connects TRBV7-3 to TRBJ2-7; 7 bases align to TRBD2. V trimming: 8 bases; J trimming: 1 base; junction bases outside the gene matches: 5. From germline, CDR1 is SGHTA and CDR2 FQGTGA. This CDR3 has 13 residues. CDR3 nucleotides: TGTGCCAGCGGCCCGGGGGGTTCCTACGAGCAGTACTTC. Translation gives CASGPGGSYEQYF.

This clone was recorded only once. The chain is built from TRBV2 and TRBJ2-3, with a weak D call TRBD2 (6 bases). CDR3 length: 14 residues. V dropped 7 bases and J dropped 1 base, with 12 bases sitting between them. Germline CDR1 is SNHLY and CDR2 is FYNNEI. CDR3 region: CASTGGTGTDTQYF. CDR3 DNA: TGTGCCAGCACGGGCGGGACCGGCACAGATACGCAGTATTTT.

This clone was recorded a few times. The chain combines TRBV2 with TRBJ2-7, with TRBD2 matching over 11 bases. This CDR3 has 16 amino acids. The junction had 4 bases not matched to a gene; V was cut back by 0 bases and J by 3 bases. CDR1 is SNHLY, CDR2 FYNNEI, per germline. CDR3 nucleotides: TGTGCCAGCAGTGAAGCTTCCGGACTAGCGGGCTACGAGCAGTACTTC. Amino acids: CASSEASGLAGYEQYF.

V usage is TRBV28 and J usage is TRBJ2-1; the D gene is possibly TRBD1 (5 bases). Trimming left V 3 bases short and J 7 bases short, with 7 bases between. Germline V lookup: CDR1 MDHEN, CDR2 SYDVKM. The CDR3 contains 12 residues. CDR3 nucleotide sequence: TGTGCCAGCAGTTTTGCAGGGAATGAGCAGTTCTTC. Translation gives CASSFAGNEQFF.

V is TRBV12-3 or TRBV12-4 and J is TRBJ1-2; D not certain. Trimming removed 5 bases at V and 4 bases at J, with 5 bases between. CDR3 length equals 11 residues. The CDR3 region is CASSRLYGYTF. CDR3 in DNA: TGTGCCAGCAGTCGACTCTATGGCTACACCTTC.

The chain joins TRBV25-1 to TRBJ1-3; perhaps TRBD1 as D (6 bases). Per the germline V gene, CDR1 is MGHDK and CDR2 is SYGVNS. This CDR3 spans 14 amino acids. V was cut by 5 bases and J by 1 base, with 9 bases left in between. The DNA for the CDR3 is TGTGCCAGCAGTCTTCAGGGGTCTGGAAACACCATATATTTT. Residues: CASSLQGSGNTIYF.

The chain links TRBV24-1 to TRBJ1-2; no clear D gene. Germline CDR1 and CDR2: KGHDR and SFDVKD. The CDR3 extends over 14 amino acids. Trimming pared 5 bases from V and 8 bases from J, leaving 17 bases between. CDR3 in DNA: TGTGCCACCAGTGGAACCCAGGACTTGGCCGGCTACACCTTC. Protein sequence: CATSGTQDLAGYTF.

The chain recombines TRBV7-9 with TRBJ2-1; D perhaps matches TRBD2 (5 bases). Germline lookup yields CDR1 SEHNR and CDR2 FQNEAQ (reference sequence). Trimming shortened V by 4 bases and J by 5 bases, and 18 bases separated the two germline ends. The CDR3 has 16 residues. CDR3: CASSSPMLARDNEQFF. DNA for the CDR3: TGTGCCAGCAGCTCTCCGATGCTAGCTAGGGACAATGAGCAGTTCTTC.

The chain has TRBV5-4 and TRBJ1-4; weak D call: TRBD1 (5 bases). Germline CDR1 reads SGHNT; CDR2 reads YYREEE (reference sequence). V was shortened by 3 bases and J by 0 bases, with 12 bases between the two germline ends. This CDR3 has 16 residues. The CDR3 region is CASSSYRQSTNEKLFF. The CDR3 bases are TGTGCCAGCAGCTCGTATAGACAGTCAACTAATGAAAAACTGTTTTTT.

The CDR3 is CASSVRRSNGYTF. CDR3 nucleotide sequence: TGTGCCAGTAGTGTCCGGAGGTCTAATGGCTACACCTTC. The J gene is TRBJ1-2, the V gene TRBV19, with unresolved D. This CDR3 comprises 13 residues. Germline assignment: CDR1 LNHDA and CDR2 SQIVND (reference sequence). The V end was cut by 5 bases, the J end by 6 bases, with 13 bases between.

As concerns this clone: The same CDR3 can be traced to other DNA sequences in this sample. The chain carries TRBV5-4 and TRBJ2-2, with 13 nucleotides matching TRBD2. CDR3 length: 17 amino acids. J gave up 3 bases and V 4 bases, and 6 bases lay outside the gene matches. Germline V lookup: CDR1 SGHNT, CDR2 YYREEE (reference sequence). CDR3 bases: TGTGCCAGCAGCCCCACTAGCGGGAGGGCGGACACCGGGGAGCTGTTTTTT. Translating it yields CASSPTSGRADTGELFF.

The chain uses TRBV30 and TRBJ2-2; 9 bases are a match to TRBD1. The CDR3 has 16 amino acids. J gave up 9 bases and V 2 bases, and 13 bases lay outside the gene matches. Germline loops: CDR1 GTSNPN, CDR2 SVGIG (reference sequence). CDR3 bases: TGTGCCTGGAGTAGGACCGGGACAGGGCGAGTATGGGAGCTGTTTTTT. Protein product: CAWSRTGTGRVWELFF.

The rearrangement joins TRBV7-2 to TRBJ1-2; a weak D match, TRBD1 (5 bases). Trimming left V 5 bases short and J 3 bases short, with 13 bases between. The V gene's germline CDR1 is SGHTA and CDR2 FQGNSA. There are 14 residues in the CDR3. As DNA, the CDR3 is TGTGCCAGCAGCCCAGGGTCTGGGGACTATGGCTACACCTTC. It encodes CASSPGSGDYGYTF.

The DNA of the CDR3 is TGTGCCAGCCGGCGGACAGGAGACACAGATACGCAGTATTTT. Translating it yields CASRRTGDTDTQYF. The chain uses TRBV19 and TRBJ2-3; 7 bases agree with TRBD1. Looked up from germline, CDR1 is LNHDA and CDR2 is SQIVND (reference sequence). The CDR3 consists of 14 residues. V lost 9 bases to trimming and J lost 2 bases; unmatched junction nucleotides: 8.

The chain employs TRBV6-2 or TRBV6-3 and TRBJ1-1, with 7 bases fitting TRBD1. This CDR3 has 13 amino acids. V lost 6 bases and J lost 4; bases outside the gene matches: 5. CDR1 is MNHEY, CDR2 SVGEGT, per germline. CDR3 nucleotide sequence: TGTGCCAGCAGCCGACAGGGTGGCACTGAAGCTTTCTTT. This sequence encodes CASSRQGGTEAFF.

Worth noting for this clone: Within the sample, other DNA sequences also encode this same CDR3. Written as DNA, the CDR3 is TGCGCCAGCAGCCCCGGGACTAGCTTGGAGACCCAGTACTTC. This gives the protein CASSPGTSLETQYF. The V gene is TRBV5-1, the J gene TRBJ2-5, with 9 bases fitting TRBD2. Germline trimming cut 4 bases from V and 5 bases from J; bases unmatched to any gene: 6. Germline CDR1 reads SGHRS; CDR2 reads YFSETQ. The CDR3 runs 14 residues.

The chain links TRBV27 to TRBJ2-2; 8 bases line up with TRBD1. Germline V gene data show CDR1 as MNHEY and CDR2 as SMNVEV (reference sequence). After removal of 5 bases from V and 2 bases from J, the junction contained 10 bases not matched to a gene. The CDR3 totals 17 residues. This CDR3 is CASSPSVGQVNTGELFF. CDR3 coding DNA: TGTGCCAGCAGTCCCTCGGTGGGACAGGTTAACACCGGGGAGCTGTTTTTT.